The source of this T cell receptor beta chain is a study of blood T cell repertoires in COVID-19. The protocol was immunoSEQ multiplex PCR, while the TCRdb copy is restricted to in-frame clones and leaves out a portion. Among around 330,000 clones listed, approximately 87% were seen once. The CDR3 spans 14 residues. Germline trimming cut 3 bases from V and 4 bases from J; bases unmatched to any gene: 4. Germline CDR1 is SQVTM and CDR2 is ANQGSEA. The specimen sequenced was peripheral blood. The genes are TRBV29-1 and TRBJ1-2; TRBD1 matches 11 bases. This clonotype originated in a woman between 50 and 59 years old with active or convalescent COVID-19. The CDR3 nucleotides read TGCAGCGTTGACCCCGGGACAGGGGGCTATGGCTACACCTTC. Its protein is CSVDPGTGGYGYTF.